This T cell receptor (beta chain) comes out of a study of blood T cell repertoires in COVID-19. Overall study: Sample material is recorded as cDNA or gDNA derived from T cells, B-cell-depleted T cells, or PBMCs.

Two negative PCRs, clearance, or symptom resolution had been documented for recovered Cohort 3 donors. Produced via immunoSEQ multiplex PCR; TCRdb's table is partial and in-frame only. The sample has 200,000 to 250,000 clones; about 85% are singletons. The CDR3 loop spans 16 amino acids. V was shortened by 2 bases and J by 2 bases, with 14 bases between the two germline ends. Germline CDR1 SGHRS, CDR2 YFSETQ. The sequence derives from a man younger than 45 who had recovered from COVID-19. This chain links TRBV5-1 with TRBJ2-1, with D possibly matching TRBD2 (5 bases). The source material was PBMCs or T cells enriched from blood (not recorded which). In nucleotides, the CDR3 is TGCGCCAGCAGCTTTCGGACTCACGGAACCTACAATGAGCAGTTCTTC. Its translation is CASSFRTHGTYNEQFF.